This T cell receptor beta chain emerged from a study of shared clonotypes between healthy human individuals. Whole-study context: Donors, aged 18 to 49, were a couple of women and a few men. Notes on the study in general: Large depth notwithstanding, sorted-subset sequencing proved incomplete by rarefaction.

On this clone: Its antigen is undetermined.

Trimming stripped 0 bases from V and 7 bases from J, with 12 bases between. This CDR3 has 14 amino acids. Germline loops: CDR1 SGHAT, CDR2 FQNNGV. At deep level, the assay was performed. Authors' processing steps: ImmunoSEQ sequences covered only the junction and lacked quality scores; filtering therefore differed. Measured with immunoSEQ multiplex PCR; TCRdb has only the in-frame clones, and not every one. V, J and clone size were drawn from that table, and D and trimming were deduced from the DNA. This table holds 2,500,000 or so clones, roughly 92% found once. The TCR sequence derives from a man aged 18-30 years in good health. Some clones in this sample may be carry-over from other donors' samples. V gene TRBV11-2 combines with J gene TRBJ2-5, with D possibly matching TRBD1 (6 bases). Sequencing input: naive CD4+ T cells from PBMCs. Subset in this sample: CD45RA+ positively selected. CDR3 nucleotides: TGTGCCAGCAGCTTAGACGCAGGGGCGGCGACCCAGTACTTC. Its translation is CASSLDAGAATQYF. The whole variable domain, remainder taken from reference TRBV11-2 and TRBJ2-5, is EAGVAQSPRYKIIEKRQSVAFWCNPISGHATLYWYQQILGQGPKLLIQFQNNGVVDDSQLPKDRFSAERLKGVDSTLKIQPAKLEDSAVYLCASSLDAGAATQYFGPGTRLLVL.